The 20 T cell receptor beta chains in this list originate from one sample, sequenced in a study of CD8 T cells in ankylosing spondylitis. A single record per CDR3 protein comes from TCRdb applying MiXCR to the 5' RACE reads. The sample shows about 240,000 distinct CDR3 sequences, over 8.5% of them seen only once. Material for sequencing was blood, either unsorted or a sorted T cell fraction (not recorded which). The receptors originated from a male donor with ankylosing spondylitis or in good health (not recorded which).

This clonotype was picked up many times. The J gene is TRBJ1-3, the V gene TRBV11-1; a weak D match, TRBD1 (6 bases). Germline CDR1 reads SGHAT; CDR2 reads FQDESV (reference sequence). V was cut by 4 bases and J by 0 bases, with 19 bases left in between. The CDR3 sequence is 18 residues long. CDR3 amino acids: CASSSRPPGHSSGNTIYF. CDR3 nucleotides: TGTGCCAGCAGCTCTAGGCCGCCGGGACACAGCTCTGGAAACACCATATATTTT.

This clonotype was seen many times. The CDR3 loop reads CASSHGGLGNEQFF. The CDR3 DNA reads as TGTGCCAGCAGCCACGGGGGGCTCGGGAATGAGCAGTTCTTC. The genes are TRBV7-2 and TRBJ2-1; a possible D gene is TRBD2 (7 bases). The V and J ends lost 5 bases and 7 bases respectively, with 15 bases between them. The V gene's germline CDR1 is SGHTA and CDR2 FQGNSA. The CDR3 sequence is 14 residues long.

This clonotype was observed at least ten times. The chain has TRBV4-1 and TRBJ1-3; perhaps TRBD1 as D (5 bases). This CDR3 has 16 amino acids. V was clipped by 5 bases and J by 8 bases, with 22 bases between them. Germline CDR1 reads MGHRA; CDR2 reads YSYEKL. The CDR3, as DNA: TGCGCCAGCAGCTCCGCGGACATGGGCCCCTTGGACACCATATATTTT. Translation gives CASSSADMGPLDTIYF.

This clonotype was detected many times. The chain couples TRBV4-3 to TRBJ2-4, with a possible D match to TRBD1 (6 bases). Germline-derived CDR1 and CDR2 are LGHNA and YSLEER. The CDR3 has 14 residues. V lost 0 bases and J 9 bases, leaving 12 bases between the germline ends. CDR3 region: CASSQEIRGGIQYF. The CDR3 nucleotides read TGCGCCAGCAGCCAAGAGATACGAGGGGGCATTCAGTACTTC.

A few counts support this clonotype. The chain recombines TRBV12-3 or TRBV12-4 with TRBJ2-1; 15 bases line up with TRBD2. The V segment lost 6 bases and the J segment 8 bases; nucleotides outside the gene matches: 8. The CDR3 sequence is 16 residues long. CDR3: CASSPGLAGGRDEQFF. For the CDR3, the DNA is TGTGCCAGCAGCCCGGGACTAGCGGGAGGTCGGGATGAGCAGTTCTTC.

In this sample, this clonotype turned up a few times. DNA for the CDR3: TGCAGTGCGCCAGGGAGAGGGACAGGGAAACTTAGCAATCAGCCCCAGCATTTT. It yields the protein CSAPGRGTGKLSNQPQHF. This chain uses TRBV20-1 with TRBJ1-5; 9 nucleotides align to TRBD1. The CDR3 consists of 18 residues. J was trimmed by 0 bases and V by 6 bases; bases with no gene match: 15. Germline loops: CDR1 DFQATT, CDR2 SNEGSKA (reference sequence).

J is TRBJ1-5 and V is TRBV6-1, with D perhaps TRBD1 (6 bases). V lost 4 bases, J lost 3 bases, and 10 bases lay in between. In germline, CDR1 is MNHNS, CDR2 SASEGT. The CDR3 runs 14 residues. The CDR3 DNA is TGTGCCAGCAGTGTGGACAGAGTCAATCAGCCCCAGCATTTT. Amino acids: CASSVDRVNQPQHF.

This clonotype has ten or more counts. The chain links TRBV7-2 to TRBJ2-3, with 8 bases aligning to TRBD2. CDR3 length: 15 residues. The germline gives CDR1 SGHTA, CDR2 FQGNSA. J lost 4 bases, V lost 5 bases, and 8 bases had no gene match. CDR3 sequence (DNA): TGTGCCAGCAGCCGCGCAGCGGGGGAGGCAGATACGCAGTATTTT. Amino acid sequence: CASSRAAGEADTQYF.

This clonotype was observed many times. The rearrangement joins TRBV6-1 to TRBJ1-5; D is undetermined. In germline, CDR1 is MNHNS, CDR2 SASEGT. Trimming removed 4 bases at V and 4 bases at J, with 17 bases between. The CDR3 extends over 16 amino acids. The CDR3 is CASSVPVRQPNQPQHF. The CDR3, as DNA: TGTGCCAGCAGTGTCCCCGTCAGGCAGCCTAATCAGCCCCAGCATTTT.

The chain combines TRBV3-1 with TRBJ2-1; possibly TRBD1 or TRBD2 for D (5 bases each). Trimming pared 3 bases from V and 14 bases from J, leaving 14 bases between. There are 12 residues in the CDR3. Germline assignment: CDR1 LGHDT and CDR2 YNNKEL (reference sequence). CDR3 nucleotides: TGTGCCAGCAGCCAGGACGGGGCAACGGAGTTCTTC. Amino acid sequence: CASSQDGATEFF.

This clonotype was counted a few times. This sequence joins TRBV29-1 and TRBJ1-2, with D hard to call. The V end was cut by 0 bases, the J end by 7 bases, with 9 bases between. The CDR3 extends over 12 amino acids. Per germline, CDR1 SQVTM and CDR2 ANQGSEA. CDR3 sequence reads: CSVEDRQIGYTF. The CDR3 DNA sequence: TGCAGCGTTGAAGATCGGCAGATTGGCTACACCTTC.

This clonotype was seen many times. This chain joins TRBV7-9 and TRBJ2-1; D ambiguous. Trimming stripped 1 base from V and 0 bases from J, with 4 bases between. This CDR3 has 14 residues. Per germline, CDR1 SEHNR and CDR2 FQNEAQ (reference sequence). CDR3 bases: TGTGCCAGCAGCTTAGTGCCCTCCTACAATGAGCAGTTCTTC. Translation gives CASSLVPSYNEQFF.

This clonotype was found many times. The chain combines TRBV20-1 with TRBJ1-2; no reliable D call. This CDR3 spans 14 amino acids. The V end lost 0 bases, the J end lost 5 bases, and 13 bases lay between the germline ends. Germline assignment: CDR1 DFQATT and CDR2 SNEGSKA (reference sequence). The CDR3, as DNA: TGCAGTGCTAGAGATGGCAGGCTAAATTATGGCTACACCTTC. This translates into CSARDGRLNYGYTF.

Many counts were recorded for this clonotype. This chain links TRBV11-2 with TRBJ2-3; no reliable D call. CDR1 SGHAT and CDR2 FQNNGV come from the germline V gene. Trimming pared 5 bases from V and 5 bases from J, leaving 14 bases between. CDR3 length: 14 amino acids. The CDR3 nucleotides read TGTGCCAGCAGCCCCACCCCAGCCCTAGATACGCAGTATTTT. Amino acid sequence: CASSPTPALDTQYF. Combining the CDR3 with reference TRBV11-2 and TRBJ2-3 gives the whole variable domain EAGVAQSPRYKIIEKRQSVAFWCNPISGHATLYWYQQILGQGPKLLIQFQNNGVVDDSQLPKDRFSAERLKGVDSTLKIQPAKLEDSAVYLCASSPTPALDTQYFGPGTRLTVL.

Worth noting for this clonotype: A read error may be the cause here, since a much bigger clone is one base away. This chain joins TRBV12-3 or TRBV12-4 and TRBJ1-2, with a tentative D call TRBD1 (5 bases). The CDR3 length is 16 residues. CDR3 sequence reads: CASSLGDRDFSYGYPF. CDR3 DNA: TGTGCCAGCAGTTTAGGAGACCGGGACTTTTCCTATGGCTACCCCTTC.

This chain uses TRBV29-1 with TRBJ1-1; 11 nucleotides match TRBD1. CDR1 and CDR2 (germline): SQVTM, ANQGSEA. The CDR3 runs 14 residues. V dropped 8 bases and J dropped 0; count of bases not matched to a gene: 5. The CDR3 DNA follows: TGCAGCACCGGGACAGGGGGATTGAACACTGAAGCTTTCTTT. This translates into CSTGTGGLNTEAFF.

Ten or more counts support this clonotype. The genes are TRBV20-1 and TRBJ2-1, with 9 bases aligning to TRBD2. V trimming: 2 bases; J trimming: 9 bases; junction bases outside the gene matches: 14. The germline V gene has CDR1 DFQATT and CDR2 SNEGSKA (reference sequence). This CDR3 has 16 amino acids. CDR3 sequence (DNA): TGCAGTGCTAGAAACCACTTAGCGGGGGCCTCGAGTGAGCAGTTCTTC. This gives the protein CSARNHLAGASSEQFF.

This clonotype was observed many times. J is TRBJ1-2 and V is TRBV7-3; D might be TRBD1 (5 bases). V shed 3 bases and J shed 2 bases, with 16 bases lying between them. There are 16 residues in the CDR3. Germline CDR1 reads SGHTA; CDR2 reads FQGTGA. CDR3 sequence (DNA): TGTGCCAGCAGCTTCACCCCCGCGACAGCAAACTATGGCTACACCTTC. Translated: CASSFTPATANYGYTF.

This clonotype was recorded many times. The chain carries TRBV7-9 and TRBJ2-7; D ambiguous. V was trimmed by 5 bases and J by 6 bases, leaving 8 bases between them. Germline V gene data show CDR1 as SEHNR and CDR2 as FQNEAQ (reference sequence). CDR3 length: 11 residues. CDR3 bases: TGTGCCAGCAGCCCTGATCTCGAGCAGTACTTC. Residues: CASSPDLEQYF. Complete variable domain (other parts from reference TRBV7-9 and TRBJ2-7): DTGVSQNPRHKITKRGQNVTFRCDPISEHNRLYWYRQTLGQGPEFLTYFQNEAQLEKSRLLSDRFSAERPKGSFSTLEIQRTEQGDSAMYLCASSPDLEQYFGPGTRLTVT.

This clonotype has at least ten counts. This chain connects TRBV7-6 to TRBJ2-7; D ambiguous. The V and J ends lost 1 base and 5 bases respectively, with 6 bases between them. The CDR3 extends over 12 amino acids. Germline V CDR1 and CDR2: SGHVS, FNYEAQ. The chain's CDR3 is CASSLVPHEQYF. CDR3 in DNA: TGTGCCAGCAGCTTAGTCCCCCACGAGCAGTACTTC.